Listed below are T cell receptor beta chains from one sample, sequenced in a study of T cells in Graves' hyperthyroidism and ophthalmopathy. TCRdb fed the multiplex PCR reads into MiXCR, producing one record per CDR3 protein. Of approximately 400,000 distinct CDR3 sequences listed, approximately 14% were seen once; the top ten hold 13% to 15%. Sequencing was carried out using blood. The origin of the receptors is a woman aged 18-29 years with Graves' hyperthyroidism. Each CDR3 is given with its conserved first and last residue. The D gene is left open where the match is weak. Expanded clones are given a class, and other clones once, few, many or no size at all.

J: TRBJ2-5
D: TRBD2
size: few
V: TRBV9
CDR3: CASSVEPGGETQYF
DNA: TGTGCCAGCAGCGTAGAGCCCGGGGGGGAGACCCAGTACTTC

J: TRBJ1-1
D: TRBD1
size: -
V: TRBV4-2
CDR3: CASSRSGQPGTEAFF
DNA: TGTGCCAGCAGCCGCTCGGGACAGCCGGGGACTGAAGCTTTCTTT

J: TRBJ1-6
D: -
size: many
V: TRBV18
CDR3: CASSRRGGQQNSPLHF
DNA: TGTGCCAGCTCACGACGGGGAGGACAGCAGAATTCACCCCTCCACTTT

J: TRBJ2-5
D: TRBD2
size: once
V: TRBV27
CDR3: CASSLGRRGGWETQYF
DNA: TGTGCCAGCAGTTTAGGTCGGCGGGGGGGCTGGGAGACCCAGTACTTC

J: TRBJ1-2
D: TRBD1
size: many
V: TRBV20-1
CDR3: CSARDSQGVGYTF
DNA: TGCAGTGCTAGGGATAGTCAGGGGGTTGGCTACACCTTC

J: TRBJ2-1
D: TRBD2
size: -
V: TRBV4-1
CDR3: CASSRVTVAGGFYNEQFF
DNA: TGCGCCAGCAGCCGAGTAACGGTAGCGGGGGGCTTTTACAATGAGCAGTTCTTC

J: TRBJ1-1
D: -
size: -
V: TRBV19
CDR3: CAWYSGAGTEAFF
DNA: TGTGCCTGGTACTCAGGGGCTGGAACTGAAGCTTTCTTT

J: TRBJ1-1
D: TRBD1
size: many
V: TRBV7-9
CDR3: CASSSGQTMNTEAFF
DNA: TGTGCCAGCAGCTCGGGACAGACTATGAACACTGAAGCTTTCTTT

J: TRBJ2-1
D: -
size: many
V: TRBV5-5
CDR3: CASSPTLDSYYNEQFF
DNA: TGTGCCAGCAGCCCAACTCTAGACAGCTACTACAATGAGCAGTTCTTC

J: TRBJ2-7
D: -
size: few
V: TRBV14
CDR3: CASSQVSDEQYF
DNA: TGTGCCAGCAGCCAAGTTTCGGACGAGCAGTACTTC

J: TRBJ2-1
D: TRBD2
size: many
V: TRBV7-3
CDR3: CASSSSGGTSYNEQFF
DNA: TGTGCCAGCAGTTCTAGCGGGGGAACCTCCTACAATGAGCAGTTCTTC

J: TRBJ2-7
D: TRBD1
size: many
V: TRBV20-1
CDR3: CSARAGGTGSYEQYF
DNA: TGCAGTGCTAGAGCCGGTGGGACAGGGAGTTACGAGCAGTACTTC

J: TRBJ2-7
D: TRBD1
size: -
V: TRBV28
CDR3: CASSSNNPPTGISYEQYF
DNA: TGTGCCAGCAGTTCGAACAACCCACCGACAGGGATATCCTACGAGCAGTACTTC

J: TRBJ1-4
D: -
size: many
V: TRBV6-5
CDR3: CASSYQGAGNQEKLFF
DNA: TGTGCCAGCAGTTATCAGGGTGCAGGGAATCAGGAAAAACTGTTTTTT